The present TCR beta chain was sequenced within a study of cytomegalovirus exposure and HLA in healthy donors. Germline assignment: CDR1 SGHRS and CDR2 YFSETQ. Trimming removed 1 base from V and 3 bases from J, with 11 bases in between. The CDR3 consists of 14 residues. Study results and caveats: Immune exposure data for these donors was limited to CMV serostatus. TCR beta sequences numbering around 15,000 were associated with HLA alleles at 0.05 false discovery rate in a later analysis.

13 Jbeta primers and 60 Vbeta primers were used for the PCR. Assay used: immunoSEQ multiplex PCR; TCRdb lists only in-frame clones, some missing. The data contain 150,000 to 200,000 clones, around three quarters of them seen just once; the ten biggest clones take up roughly 1.6%. Notes on this clone: Its antigen is not identified.

The chain couples TRBV5-1 to TRBJ2-7; D possibly corresponds to TRBD1 (5 bases). Sequenced sample: PBMCs. The TCR comes from a man aged 35 to 55 in good health and CMV-seronegative. The CDR3 region has the DNA TGCGCCAGCAGCTTGCAGGTCAGGGACTACGAGCAGTACTTC. The encoded protein is CASSLQVRDYEQYF.